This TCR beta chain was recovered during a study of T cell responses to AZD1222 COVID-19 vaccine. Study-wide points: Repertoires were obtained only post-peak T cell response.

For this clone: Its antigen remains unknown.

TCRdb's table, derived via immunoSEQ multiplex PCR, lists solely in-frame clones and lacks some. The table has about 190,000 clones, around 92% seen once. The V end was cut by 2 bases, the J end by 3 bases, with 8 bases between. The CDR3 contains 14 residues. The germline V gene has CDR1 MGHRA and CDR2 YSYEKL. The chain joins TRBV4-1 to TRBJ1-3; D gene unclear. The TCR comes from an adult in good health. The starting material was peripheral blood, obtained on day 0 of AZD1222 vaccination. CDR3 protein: CASSQMGIGNTIYF. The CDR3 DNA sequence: TGCGCCAGCAGCCAAATGGGGATTGGAAACACCATATATTTT.